These 22 T cell receptor beta chains originate from one sample sequenced in a study of blood T cell repertoires in COVID-19. Repertoires were generated with immunoSEQ multiplex PCR, while TCRdb's copy carries only in-frame clones and drops some. The repertoire includes some 69,000 clones, nearly 90% of them detected once, and 4.9% sits in the top ten. Sequencing was performed on peripheral blood. Source of these receptors: a woman aged 45-60 years with active COVID-19.

This clone was found once. The chain joins TRBV7-9 to TRBJ1-1, with TRBD1 matching 8 bases. V dropped 5 bases and J dropped 2; count of bases not matched to a gene: 4. The CDR3 runs 14 residues. The germline V gene encodes CDR1 SEHNR and CDR2 FQNEAQ (reference sequence). CDR3 sequence: CASSPGQANTEAFF. CDR3 DNA: TGTGCCAGCAGCCCGGGACAGGCCAACACTGAAGCTTTCTTT.

The genes are TRBV5-4 and TRBJ2-7; TRBD2 agrees at 12 bases. This CDR3 spans 16 amino acids. The V segment lost 0 bases and the J segment 3 bases; nucleotides outside the gene matches: 4. From germline, CDR1 is SGHNT and CDR2 YYREEE (reference sequence). CDR3: CASSLAGLAGFYEQYF. The CDR3 DNA sequence: TGTGCCAGCAGCTTGGCCGGACTAGCGGGGTTCTACGAGCAGTACTTC.

The DNA for the CDR3 is TGTGCCAGCAGCCCGAACAGGGCGACTAGCGGGGGACACTACGAGCAGTACTTC. Its translation: CASSPNRATSGGHYEQYF. This rearrangement joins TRBV7-3 to TRBJ2-7, with 12 bases aligning to TRBD2. V lost 5 bases and J lost 3; bases outside the gene matches: 14. Looked up from germline, CDR1 is SGHTA and CDR2 is FQGTGA. The CDR3 loop spans 18 amino acids.

The V call is TRBV3-1 (or the pseudogene TRBV3-2), the J call TRBJ2-2, with 9 bases identical to TRBD2. V trimming: 1 base; J trimming: 6 bases; junction bases outside the gene matches: 18. This CDR3 is 20 amino acids long. Germline V gives CDR1 LGHDT, CDR2 YNNKEL (reference sequence). The DNA of the CDR3 is TGTGCCAGCAGCCAAGTTCTGGCAGGGGGAGCGGGAGGAGGTCCCGGGGAGCTGTTTTTT. Translating gives CASSQVLAGGAGGGPGELFF.

The V gene is TRBV7-6, the J gene TRBJ2-1; 12 nucleotides line up with TRBD2. V shed 0 bases and J 6 bases; nucleotides not matched to a gene: 6. From germline, CDR1 is SGHVS and CDR2 FNYEAQ. The CDR3 consists of 17 residues. This chain's CDR3 is CASSLASPGLAGNEQFF. For the CDR3, the DNA is TGTGCCAGCAGCTTAGCGAGTCCGGGACTAGCGGGCAATGAGCAGTTCTTC.

The V call is TRBV18, the J call TRBJ2-5; 7 bases fit TRBD1. The CDR3 is made up of 15 amino acids. The ends lost 4 bases at V and 2 bases at J; junction bases unmatched: 7. The germline V gene has CDR1 KGHSH and CDR2 LQKENI. The DNA for the CDR3 is TGTGCCAGCTCACTCGGGACAGCCGCTCAAGAGACCCAGTACTTC. It yields the protein CASSLGTAAQETQYF.

The CDR3 DNA sequence: TGTGCCAGCAGCCCCCGGGACAGCTCCTACAATGAGCAGTTCTTC. Its protein product is CASSPRDSSYNEQFF. The V call is TRBV28, the J call TRBJ2-1; 7 positions agree with TRBD1. CDR1 and CDR2 (germline): MDHEN, SYDVKM. This CDR3 contains 15 residues. V shed 6 bases and J 0 bases; nucleotides not matched to a gene: 5.

This chain links TRBV20-1 with TRBJ2-2; D possibly corresponds to TRBD2 (5 bases). The CDR3 contains 15 residues. Germline lookup yields CDR1 DFQATT and CDR2 SNEGSKA (reference sequence). Between the trimmed V and J ends, which lost 3 bases and 1 base, there was a span of 12 bases. CDR3 protein: CSASSGILNTGELFF. Written as DNA, the CDR3 is TGCAGTGCTAGTTCGGGGATCCTGAACACCGGGGAGCTGTTTTTT.

The V gene is TRBV30, the J gene TRBJ2-5; possibly TRBD2 for D (6 bases). This CDR3 comprises 12 residues. V was clipped by 5 bases and J by 2 bases, with 9 bases between them. Germline V gene lookup returns CDR1 GTSNPN and CDR2 SVGIG (reference sequence). The DNA for the CDR3 is TGTGCCTGGGCGGGATCTCAAGAGACCCAGTACTTC. Translation gives CAWAGSQETQYF.

The CDR3 nucleotides are TGTGCCAGCAGCCGACTAGCGGGAGAAGTCAATGAGCAGTTCTTC. Encoded protein: CASSRLAGEVNEQFF. V gene TRBV2 combines with J gene TRBJ2-1, with TRBD2 matching over 12 bases. CDR3 size: 15 residues. After removal of 6 bases from V and 6 bases from J, the junction contained 6 bases not matched to a gene. From germline, CDR1 is SNHLY and CDR2 FYNNEI.

The genes are TRBV28 and TRBJ2-7; TRBD2 is a possible D gene (6 bases). This CDR3 has 17 residues. Germline V gene sequence: CDR1 MDHEN, CDR2 SYDVKM. V lost 7 bases to trimming and J lost 2 bases, with 24 bases between them. CDR3 amino acids: CASTPPREDWGPYEQYF. The CDR3 DNA follows: TGTGCCAGCACCCCACCCAGGGAGGATTGGGGCCCCTACGAGCAGTACTTC.

This clone was seen only once. This chain links TRBV19 with TRBJ1-1, with TRBD1 matching over 9 bases. CDR1 is LNHDA, CDR2 SQIVND, per germline (reference sequence). This CDR3 is built from 17 residues. With V trimmed by 2 bases and J by 0 bases, 7 bases remained unmatched. Here the CDR3 reads CASSINRGLKLNTEAFF. The CDR3 DNA sequence: TGTGCCAGTAGTATAAACAGGGGGCTAAAATTGAACACTGAAGCTTTCTTT.

The chain links TRBV2 to TRBJ2-5; D might be TRBD2 (6 bases). Trimming cost V 3 bases and J 0 bases, with 11 bases left between them. CDR3 length equals 15 residues. In germline, CDR1 is SNHLY, CDR2 FYNNEI. CDR3 sequence reads: CASSDGTLNQETQYF. The CDR3 nucleotides read TGTGCCAGCAGTGATGGGACTCTGAACCAAGAGACCCAGTACTTC.

The J gene is TRBJ2-1, the V gene TRBV11-3; D possibly corresponds to TRBD2 (6 bases). The V and J ends lost 5 bases and 0 bases respectively, with 20 bases between them. CDR1 and CDR2 from the germline V gene are SGHNT and YENEEA. CDR3 length: 18 residues. Here the CDR3 reads CASSPPGLFSSSYNEQFF. CDR3 sequence (DNA): TGTGCCAGCAGCCCACCGGGACTTTTTTCGAGCTCCTACAATGAGCAGTTCTTC.

The chain joins TRBV14 to TRBJ2-1; 8 nucleotides line up with TRBD2. The CDR3 is 16 amino acids. J gave up 5 bases and V 4 bases, and 10 bases lay outside the gene matches. Germline assignment: CDR1 SGHDN and CDR2 FVKESK. This CDR3 reads CASSLGVLAADNEQFF. The DNA of the CDR3 is TGTGCCAGCAGCCTAGGAGTACTAGCGGCCGACAATGAGCAGTTCTTC.

The V and J genes are TRBV10-3 and TRBJ2-2, with 11 bases lining up with TRBD2. V was pared by 10 bases and J by 7 bases, with 14 bases of the junction left unmatched. From germline, CDR1 is ENHRY and CDR2 SYGVKD. This CDR3 is 16 amino acids long. CDR3 in DNA: TGTGCCACTCGAAGTGATAGCGGGAGGGCGGTCGGGGAGCTGTTTTTT. Its translation: CATRSDSGRAVGELFF.

The J gene is TRBJ2-7, the V gene TRBV6-5, with 7 bases lining up with TRBD1. CDR3 length: 16 residues. Trimming cost V 0 bases and J 3 bases; bases outside gene matches: 8. Germline CDR1 and CDR2: MNHEY and SVGAGI. CDR3: CASSYSRGPPNYEQYF. The CDR3 region has the DNA TGTGCCAGCAGTTACTCGAGGGGGCCCCCGAACTACGAGCAGTACTTC.

The V and J genes are TRBV7-2 and TRBJ1-4; TRBD1 aligns across 7 bases. V lost 5 bases, J lost 0 bases, and 6 bases stayed unmatched. The V gene's germline CDR1 is SGHTA and CDR2 FQGNSA. This CDR3 contains 16 residues. The CDR3 bases are TGTGCCAGCAGCCCAAGACAGGGCGCAACTAATGAAAAACTGTTTTTT. It translates to CASSPRQGATNEKLFF.

The V call is TRBV2, the J call TRBJ2-3; 9 bases map to TRBD2. Trimming removed 5 bases from V and 2 bases from J; junction bases left unmatched: 5. CDR1 SNHLY and CDR2 FYNNEI come from the germline V gene. CDR3 length equals 15 residues. This chain's CDR3 is CASSKLAGTTDTQYF. In nucleotides, the CDR3 is TGTGCCAGCAGTAAGCTAGCGGGAACCACAGATACGCAGTATTTT.

The chain combines TRBV2 with TRBJ1-5; the match to TRBD1 covers 8 bases. The CDR3 extends over 13 amino acids. Trimming at V came to 11 bases and at J to 2 bases, leaving 5 bases not matched to a gene. Germline lookup yields CDR1 SNHLY and CDR2 FYNNEI. The CDR3 region is CALGGQGNQPQHF. In nucleotides, the CDR3 is TGTGCCCTAGGGGGACAGGGCAATCAGCCCCAGCATTTT.

The V call is TRBV3-1 (or the pseudogene TRBV3-2), the J call TRBJ1-1, with 8 bases identical to TRBD1. With 4 bases clipped from V and 3 bases from J, the junction kept 4 bases outside the gene matches. The CDR3 is 14 residues long. Germline CDR1 is LGHDT and CDR2 is YNNKEL (reference sequence). The CDR3 DNA is TGTGCCAGCAGCCGAGTACAGGGGGACACTGAAGCTTTCTTT. This sequence encodes CASSRVQGDTEAFF.

This chain links TRBV18 with TRBJ2-1; 7 nucleotides match TRBD2. Trimming took 3 bases from V and 3 from J; bases not matched to a gene: 5. CDR3 length equals 15 residues. CDR1 is KGHSH and CDR2 is LQKENI in the germline V gene. The CDR3 region has the DNA TGTGCCAGCTCACCGGGAGGGGATATCTACAATGAGCAGTTCTTC. It yields the protein CASSPGGDIYNEQFF.